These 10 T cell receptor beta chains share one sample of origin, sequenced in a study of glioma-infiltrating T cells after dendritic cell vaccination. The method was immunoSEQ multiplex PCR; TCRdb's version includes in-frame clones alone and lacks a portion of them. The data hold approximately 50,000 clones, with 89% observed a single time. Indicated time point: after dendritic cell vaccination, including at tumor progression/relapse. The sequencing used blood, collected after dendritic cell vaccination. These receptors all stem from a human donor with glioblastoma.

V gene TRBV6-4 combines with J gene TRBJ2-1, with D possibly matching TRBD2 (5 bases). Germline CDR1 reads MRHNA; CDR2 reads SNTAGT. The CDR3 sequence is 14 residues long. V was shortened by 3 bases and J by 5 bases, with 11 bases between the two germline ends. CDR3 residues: CASSEGSTDNEQFF. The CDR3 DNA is TGTGCCAGCAGTGAAGGGAGTACCGACAATGAGCAGTTCTTC.

The CDR3 spells CASTRGGAGGTYEQYF. The CDR3 nucleotides are TGTGCCAGCACTCGCGGGGGGGCGGGAGGGACCTACGAGCAGTACTTC. V and J are TRBV28 and TRBJ2-7, with 9 bases matching TRBD2. The CDR3 runs 16 residues. V shed 7 bases and J 2 bases; nucleotides not matched to a gene: 12. Germline values: CDR1 MDHEN, CDR2 SYDVKM.

CDR3 coding DNA: TGTGCCAGTAGTACGGGAGTGGTCTACGAGCAGTACTTC. Residues: CASSTGVVYEQYF. The rearrangement joins TRBV19 to TRBJ2-7; possibly TRBD2 for D (6 bases). Trimming stripped 4 bases from V and 3 bases from J, with 10 bases between. The CDR3 loop spans 13 amino acids. CDR1 and CDR2 from the germline V gene are LNHDA and SQIVND (reference sequence).

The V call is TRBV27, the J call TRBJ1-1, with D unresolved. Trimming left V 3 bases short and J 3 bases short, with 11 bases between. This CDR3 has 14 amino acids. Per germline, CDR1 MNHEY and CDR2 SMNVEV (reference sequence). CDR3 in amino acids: CASSFAVADTEAFF. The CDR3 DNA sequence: TGTGCCAGCAGTTTCGCGGTTGCGGACACTGAAGCTTTCTTT.

As DNA, the CDR3 is TGTGCCAGCAGCGTAGCTTCGGGGTTGGGGTCCTACAATGAGCAGTTCTTC. It encodes CASSVASGLGSYNEQFF. This chain links TRBV9 with TRBJ2-1, with D perhaps matching TRBD2 (5 bases). The germline V gene has CDR1 SGDLS and CDR2 YYNGEE. The ends were cut back, 0 bases at V and 1 base at J, with 14 bases in the middle. This CDR3 is built from 17 residues.

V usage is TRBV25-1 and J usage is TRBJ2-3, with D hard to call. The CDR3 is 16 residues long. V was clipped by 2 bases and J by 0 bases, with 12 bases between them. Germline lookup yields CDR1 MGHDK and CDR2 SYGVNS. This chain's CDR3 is CASSEPPNRSTDTQYF. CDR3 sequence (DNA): TGTGCCAGCAGTGAACCCCCCAACAGAAGCACAGATACGCAGTATTTT.

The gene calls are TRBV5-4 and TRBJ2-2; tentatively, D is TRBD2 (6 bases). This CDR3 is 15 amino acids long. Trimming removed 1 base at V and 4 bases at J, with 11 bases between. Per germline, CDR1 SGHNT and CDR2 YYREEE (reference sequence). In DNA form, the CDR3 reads TGTGCCAGCAGCTTGACTAGCTCGGGCACCGGGGAGCTGTTTTTT. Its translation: CASSLTSSGTGELFF.

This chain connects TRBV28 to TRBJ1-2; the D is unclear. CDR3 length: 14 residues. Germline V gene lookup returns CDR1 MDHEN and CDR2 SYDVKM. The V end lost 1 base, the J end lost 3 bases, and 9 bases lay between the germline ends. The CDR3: CASSLFLEDYGYTF. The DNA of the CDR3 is TGTGCCAGCAGTTTATTTCTGGAGGACTATGGCTACACCTTC.

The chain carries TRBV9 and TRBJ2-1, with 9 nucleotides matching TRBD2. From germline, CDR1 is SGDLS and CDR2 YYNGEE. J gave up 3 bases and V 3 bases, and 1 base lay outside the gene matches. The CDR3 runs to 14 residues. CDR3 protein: CASSASGNYNEQFF. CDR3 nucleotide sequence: TGTGCCAGCAGCGCTAGCGGGAACTACAATGAGCAGTTCTTC.

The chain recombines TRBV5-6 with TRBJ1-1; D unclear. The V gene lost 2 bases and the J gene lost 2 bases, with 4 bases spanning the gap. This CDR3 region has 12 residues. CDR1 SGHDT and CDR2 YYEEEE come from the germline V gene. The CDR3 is CASSFPNTEAFF. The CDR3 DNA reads TGTGCCAGCAGCTTTCCAAACACTGAAGCTTTCTTT.